Sequencing of this TCR beta chain was carried out in a study of beta chain features in type 1 diabetes. Study-wide points: Among type 1 diabetes patients, VDJ junctions had fewer insertions and more deletions.

Expressed TCRB transcripts were sequenced after all isolated RNA was converted to cDNA. Clones were sequenced by immunoSEQ multiplex PCR, and TCRdb holds only the in-frame ones, with some missing. The sample lists 300,000 to 350,000 clones, 8% occurring once. Trimming shortened V by 3 bases and J by 5 bases, and 17 bases separated the two germline ends. The CDR3 sequence is 17 residues long. Germline CDR1 KGHSH, CDR2 LQKENI. A heparinised blood draw that averaged approximately 120 mL was obtained once from each donor. Naive, central memory, regulatory and stem cell-like memory cells within the CD4+ compartment were sorted using CD45RO/CCR7/CD25/CD127/CD95/CD27. In regard to this clone: Its target is not known.

Sequences were obtained from central memory CD4+ T cells from blood. The chain combines TRBV18 with TRBJ1-6; tentative D call: TRBD1 (6 bases). This sequence originates from a woman aged 18-35 years in good health. CDR3 sequence (DNA): TGTGCCAGCTCACCCATGGGGGCCGGAGCCCATAATTCACCCCTCCACTTT. This translates into CASSPMGAGAHNSPLHF. Complete variable domain (other parts from reference TRBV18 and TRBJ1-6): NAGVMQNPRHLVRRRGQEARLRCSPMKGHSHVYWYRQLPEEGLKFMVYLQKENIIDESGMPKERFSAEFPKEGPSILRIQQVVRGDSAAYFCASSPMGAGAHNSPLHFGNGTRLTVT.